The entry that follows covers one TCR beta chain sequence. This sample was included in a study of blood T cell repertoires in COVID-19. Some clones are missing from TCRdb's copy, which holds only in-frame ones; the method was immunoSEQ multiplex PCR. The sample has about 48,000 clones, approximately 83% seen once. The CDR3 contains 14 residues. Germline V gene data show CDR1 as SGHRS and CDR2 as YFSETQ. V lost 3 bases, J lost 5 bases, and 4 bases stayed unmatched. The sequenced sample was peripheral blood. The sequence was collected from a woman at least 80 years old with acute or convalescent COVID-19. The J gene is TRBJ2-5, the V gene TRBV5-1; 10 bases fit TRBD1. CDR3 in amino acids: CASSSTGGRETQYF. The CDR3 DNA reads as TGCGCCAGCAGCTCGACAGGGGGCCGGGAGACCCAGTACTTC.